The following is a T cell receptor (beta chain) sequence with its context. Its antigen is still unknown. These data come from a study of T cells in localized non-small cell lung cancer. The CDR3 contains 16 residues. With 5 bases removed from V and 1 base from J, the gap between germline ends came to 17 bases. Germline V gives CDR1 MNHEY, CDR2 SMNVEV (reference sequence). The table came from immunoSEQ multiplex PCR; TCRdb's copy has only in-frame clones and leaves some out. Of 40,000 to 50,000 clones in the sample, 88% were seen once. General study findings and limits: Uninvolved adjacent lung showed peak T cell clonality, exceeding tumor.

This chain uses TRBV27 with TRBJ1-1, with unresolved D. The receptor was isolated from a female donor of 60 years or more with stage I squamous cell lung carcinoma. Sequences were derived from peripheral blood, sampled before any cancer treatment. The CDR3 loop is CASSKNNQPGNTEAFF. The CDR3 DNA reads TGTGCCAGCAGTAAAAACAATCAGCCGGGGAACACTGAAGCTTTCTTT.